The 24 T cell receptor beta chains in this list originate from one sample, sequenced in a study of T-cell reconstitution after alpha-beta-depleted transplantation in children. Unique molecular identifiers were used to barcode this TCRbeta library. TCRdb called the PCR reads again in MiXCR, with one record for every CDR3 protein. This table holds approximately 980,000 distinct CDR3 sequences, about 29% found once. Sequenced here: PBMCs, mostly from graft donor cells, sampled 360 days after TCRalphabeta/CD19-depleted stem cell transplant. The source of these receptors is a boy under three years old who had a stem cell transplant for SCID, so the T cells may come from the graft donor.

The J gene is TRBJ2-5, the V gene TRBV9; the D gene is possibly TRBD1 (5 bases). The CDR3 consists of 14 residues. Germline CDR1 and CDR2: SGDLS and YYNGEE. V gave up 3 bases and J gave up 1 base, with 10 bases separating them. In nucleotides, the CDR3 is TGTGCCAGCAGCGCGAGACAGTCCCAAGAGACCCAGTACTTC. It encodes CASSARQSQETQYF.

The chain joins TRBV6-4 to TRBJ2-7; TRBD2 agrees at 8 bases. J was trimmed by 3 bases and V by 7 bases; bases with no gene match: 11. Germline V gene sequence: CDR1 MRHNA, CDR2 SNTAGT. The length of the CDR3 is 15 residues. The CDR3 nucleotides read TGTGCCAGCAAAATCGTACGGGGGGGAGGCTACGAGCAGTACTTC. Translating gives CASKIVRGGGYEQYF.

This chain joins TRBV5-5 and TRBJ1-2; 8 bases map to TRBD1. Trimming at V came to 0 bases and at J to 3 bases, leaving 4 bases not matched to a gene. CDR1 is SGHKS and CDR2 is YYEKEE in the germline V gene (reference sequence). The CDR3 is made up of 15 amino acids. The CDR3: CASSLDPGGHYGYTF. In DNA, the CDR3 is TGTGCCAGCAGCTTGGACCCAGGGGGCCACTATGGCTACACCTTC.

The gene calls are TRBV5-1 and TRBJ2-7, with TRBD1 matching 8 bases. J lost 5 bases, V lost 2 bases, and 6 bases had no gene match. This CDR3 contains 14 residues. CDR1 and CDR2 from the germline V gene are SGHRS and YFSETQ. As DNA, the CDR3 is TGCGCCAGCAGCTTAGAGGGACAGGCGAACGAGCAGTACTTC. Protein sequence: CASSLEGQANEQYF. The full variable domain, its missing parts supplied by reference TRBV5-1 and TRBJ2-7, is KAGVTQTPRYLIKTRGQQVTLSCSPISGHRSVSWYQQTPGQGLQFLFEYFSETQRNKGNFPGRFSGRQFSNSRSEMNVSTLELGDSALYLCASSLEGQANEQYFGPGTRLTVT.

This clonotype was counted between two and nine times. This rearrangement joins TRBV4-1 to TRBJ2-7; 10 bases are shared with TRBD1. The CDR3 covers 16 residues. Germline CDR1 reads MGHRA; CDR2 reads YSYEKL. The V segment lost 4 bases and the J segment 6 bases; nucleotides outside the gene matches: 12. The CDR3 DNA reads TGCGCCAGCAGCCCGAGCGATCCGGACAGGGGGGGCGAGCAGTACTTC. Its translation: CASSPSDPDRGGEQYF.

This rearrangement joins TRBV20-1 to TRBJ2-2; TRBD1 matches at 8 bases. Germline values: CDR1 DFQATT, CDR2 SNEGSKA (reference sequence). The CDR3 totals 14 residues. The V and J ends lost 3 bases and 7 bases, in that order; junction bases with no gene match: 7. Written as DNA, the CDR3 is TGCAGTGCTAGGGACAGGGTCATTAACGGGGAGCTGTTTTTT. This encodes CSARDRVINGELFF.

This clonotype was found a few times. The chain's CDR3 is CASSVVPLGANVLTF. The CDR3 DNA reads TGTGCCAGCAGCGTAGTACCCTTGGGGGCCAACGTCCTGACTTTC. The rearrangement uses TRBV9 and TRBJ2-6; D ambiguous. The CDR3 is made up of 15 amino acids. The germline CDR1 and CDR2 sequences are SGDLS and YYNGEE. The V end lost 0 bases, the J end lost 4 bases, and 8 bases lay between the germline ends.

The J gene is TRBJ1-2, the V gene TRBV2, with TRBD1 as a possible D gene (5 bases). CDR3 length: 13 amino acids. CDR1 is SNHLY, CDR2 FYNNEI, per germline. V lost 8 bases and J 5 bases, leaving 15 bases between the germline ends. The chain's CDR3 is CASGAGEGYGYTF. The CDR3 nucleotides read TGTGCCAGCGGGGCCGGGGAAGGGTATGGCTACACCTTC.

The chain uses TRBV5-1 and TRBJ2-3; 12 bases match TRBD2. J gave up 2 bases and V 2 bases, and 9 bases lay outside the gene matches. Germline lookup yields CDR1 SGHRS and CDR2 YFSETQ. The CDR3 covers 18 residues. The chain's CDR3 is CASSLYPSGGEFTDTQYF. The CDR3 nucleotides are TGCGCCAGCAGCTTATACCCTAGCGGGGGGGAGTTCACAGATACGCAGTATTTT.

This clonotype appeared a few times. The chain links TRBV15 to TRBJ2-3, with TRBD2 as a possible D gene (7 bases). The CDR3 has 16 amino acids. CDR1 and CDR2 (germline): LNHNV, YYDKDF (reference sequence). V was pared by 0 bases and J by 4 bases, with 14 bases between. This CDR3 reads CATSRDGRGGADTQYF. The CDR3 nucleotides read TGTGCCACCAGCAGAGATGGAAGGGGGGGGGCAGATACGCAGTATTTT.

The rearrangement links TRBV5-5 to TRBJ2-7; D is unclear. This CDR3 region has 17 residues. The germline gives CDR1 SGHKS, CDR2 YYEKEE (reference sequence). Trimming stripped 0 bases from V and 1 base from J, with 17 bases between. The CDR3 nucleotides are TGTGCCAGCAGCTTGGATTTACGAGTCGTTCCATCCTACGAGCAGTACTTC. Translating it yields CASSLDLRVVPSYEQYF.

V usage is TRBV28 and J usage is TRBJ2-6; D may match TRBD1 or TRBD2 (5 bases each). Trimming stripped 4 bases from V and 4 bases from J, with 20 bases between. The CDR3 length is 18 residues. The germline gives CDR1 MDHEN, CDR2 SYDVKM. The CDR3 DNA follows: TGTGCCAGCAGTTGGGCCCTCATAATGGGGACCGGGGCCAACGTCCTGACTTTC. Residues: CASSWALIMGTGANVLTF.

The chain couples TRBV4-1 to TRBJ2-5; the D gene could be TRBD1 or TRBD2 (5 bases each). Germline V gene lookup returns CDR1 MGHRA and CDR2 YSYEKL. V was clipped by 1 base and J by 1 base, with 10 bases between them. The CDR3 spans 15 residues. The CDR3 protein is CASSQVGTPQETQYF. For the CDR3, the DNA is TGCGCCAGCAGCCAAGTCGGGACCCCCCAAGAGACCCAGTACTTC.

This clonotype was seen only a few times. The V gene is TRBV7-2, the J gene TRBJ2-7; TRBD1 might be the D (7 bases). This CDR3 comprises 14 residues. Trimming took off 1 base at V and 3 bases at J, with 10 bases between the two ends. The germline CDR1 and CDR2 sequences are SGHTA and FQGNSA. CDR3 nucleotide sequence: TGTGCCAGCAGCTTAGTGCGGGACAGCTACGAGCAGTACTTC. The encoded protein is CASSLVRDSYEQYF. The full variable domain, its missing parts supplied by reference TRBV7-2 and TRBJ2-7, is GAGVSQSPSNKVTEKGKDVELRCDPISGHTALYWYRQSLGQGLEFLIYFQGNSAPDKSGLPSDRFSAERTGGSVSTLTIQRTQQEDSAVYLCASSLVRDSYEQYFGPGTRLTVT.

This chain connects TRBV2 to TRBJ2-7; either TRBD1 or TRBD2 may fit D (6 bases each). Trimming removed 4 bases from V and 3 bases from J, with 13 bases in between. CDR1 is SNHLY and CDR2 is FYNNEI in the germline V gene. The length of the CDR3 is 14 residues. The CDR3 DNA reads as TGTGCCAGCAGTGTTAGAGGGGGGAACTACGAGCAGTACTTC. This translates into CASSVRGGNYEQYF.

This clonotype was picked up a small number of times. The chain is built from TRBV20-1 and TRBJ1-1; 8 bases agree with TRBD1. Germline CDR1 DFQATT, CDR2 SNEGSKA (reference sequence). CDR3 size: 12 residues. V trimming: 6 bases; J trimming: 6 bases; junction bases outside the gene matches: 6. CDR3 loop: CSAHGQGSEAFF. CDR3 nucleotide sequence: TGCAGTGCCCACGGACAGGGCTCTGAAGCTTTCTTT.

This chain links TRBV12-3 or TRBV12-4 with TRBJ2-5; tentatively, D is TRBD1 (5 bases). There are 14 residues in the CDR3. The V end lost 3 bases, the J end lost 3 bases, and 11 bases lay between the germline ends. CDR3: CASSFSQVKETQYF. CDR3 in DNA: TGTGCCAGCAGTTTCTCACAGGTCAAAGAGACCCAGTACTTC.

Only a few counts were recorded for this clonotype. This sequence joins TRBV10-3 and TRBJ2-5; no reliable D call. With 0 bases removed from V and 2 bases from J, the gap between germline ends came to 7 bases. Germline V gene sequence: CDR1 ENHRY, CDR2 SYGVKD. The CDR3 contains 14 residues. The CDR3 protein is CAISESYSQETQYF. The DNA for the CDR3 is TGTGCCATCAGTGAGTCGTACAGTCAAGAGACCCAGTACTTC.

The chain recombines TRBV20-1 with TRBJ2-3; 8 nucleotides agree with TRBD2. CDR3 length equals 14 residues. Germline CDR1 is DFQATT and CDR2 is SNEGSKA (reference sequence). The ends lost 4 bases at V and 3 bases at J; junction bases unmatched: 6. The CDR3 reads CSATRGLGTDTQYF. In DNA form, the CDR3 reads TGCAGTGCTACCAGGGGACTAGGAACAGATACGCAGTATTTT.

V and J are TRBV7-9 and TRBJ2-5, with D tentatively TRBD1 or TRBD2 (6 bases each). CDR1 is SEHNR and CDR2 is FQNEAQ in the germline V gene (reference sequence). The CDR3 runs 14 residues. Trimming took 6 bases from V and 3 from J, leaving 14 bases between them. In nucleotides, the CDR3 is TGTGCCAGCAGGTGGGGGGCCGTTAAAGAGACCCAGTACTTC. Amino acids: CASRWGAVKETQYF.

The gene calls are TRBV28 and TRBJ2-6; weak D call: TRBD1 (5 bases). The CDR3 has 15 amino acids. V shed 5 bases and J shed 2 bases, with 10 bases lying between them. CDR1 is MDHEN, CDR2 SYDVKM, per germline. This CDR3 reads CASSTQGTGANVLTF. CDR3 sequence (DNA): TGTGCCAGCAGTACGCAGGGAACTGGGGCCAACGTCCTGACTTTC.

This clonotype was detected many times. The rearrangement joins TRBV20-1 to TRBJ2-5; D is possibly TRBD2 (6 bases). The germline V and J ends were trimmed by 2 bases and 4 bases, with 23 bases remaining between them. CDR1 and CDR2 from the germline V gene are DFQATT and SNEGSKA (reference sequence). The CDR3 has 17 residues. Here the CDR3 DNA reads TGCAGTGCTAGACCCCAGACTAGAACCCCAGTGGGAGAGACCCAGTACTTC. It encodes CSARPQTRTPVGETQYF.

V usage is TRBV2 and J usage is TRBJ2-2; D is unresolved. Germline V gene lookup returns CDR1 SNHLY and CDR2 FYNNEI. Between the trimmed V and J ends, which lost 7 bases and 1 base, there was a span of 13 bases. This CDR3 is 15 amino acids long. The CDR3 loop reads CASKPTFLNTGELFF. CDR3 DNA sequence: TGTGCCAGCAAACCGACATTTCTGAACACCGGGGAGCTGTTTTTT.

This clonotype was recorded at least ten times. V is TRBV7-8 and J is TRBJ2-3; 8 bases map to TRBD2. Trimming cost V 4 bases and J 3 bases; bases outside gene matches: 12. The CDR3 runs 17 residues. In germline, CDR1 is SGHVS, CDR2 FQNEAQ. The CDR3 protein is CASSSRGSGGRTDTQYF. CDR3 in DNA: TGTGCCAGCAGCTCAAGAGGGAGCGGGGGACGTACAGATACGCAGTATTTT.